The entry that follows covers one T cell receptor beta chain sequence. Its specificity is not known. Trimming cost V 8 bases and J 0 bases, with 8 bases left between them. Germline V lookup: CDR1 MNHNS, CDR2 SASEGT. This CDR3 has 13 residues. The source of the sample is a study of vaccination and CD4 T cells after COVID-19. Regarding the study as a whole: From a median of about 21 to 38, SARS-CoV-2-reactive clonotypes increased, though not significantly.

Treatment specified: approximately 11-day PBMC culture with coronavirus spike peptide pools or control peptides (ViraFEST assay). Sequenced with the Oncomine TCR Beta short-read assay was DNA taken from cultured CD4+ T cells. TCRdb reanalysed the PCR reads using MiXCR and keeps one entry per CDR3 protein. The table shows about 18,000 distinct CDR3 sequences, with roughly half occurring only once. Sequences were obtained from CD4+ T cells from blood, cultured in vitro. The V and J genes are TRBV6-1 and TRBJ1-5; no clear D. The clonotype comes from a human donor who had recovered from COVID-19. DNA for the CDR3: TGTGCCAGCGCCCAGGATAGCAATCAGCCCCAGCATTTT. Its protein is CASAQDSNQPQHF.